This entry concerns a single T cell receptor (beta chain). TCR beta from blood CD8+ and CD4+ T cells was sequenced. It was negative isolation that provided the CD8+ and CD4+ T cells, whereas TEMRA cells were enriched by FACS. The CDR3 runs to 16 residues. With 5 bases removed from V and 2 bases from J, the gap between germline ends came to 19 bases. Germline V lookup: CDR1 SGHRS, CDR2 YFSETQ. This sample was included in a study of CD8 T cells in Susac syndrome. A quantity of roughly 0.5 to 1 ug RNA underwent reverse transcription using random hexamers. A multiplex approach, immunoSEQ multiplex PCR, amplified TCR beta CDR3 across 54 Vbeta and 13 Jbeta. Using its own MiXCR run on the immunoSEQ multiplex PCR reads, TCRdb lists one record per CDR3 protein. The data contain more than 75,000 distinct CDR3 sequences, approximately 92% of them seen just once; the ten biggest clones take up 0.25% to 0.4%.

This rearrangement joins TRBV5-1 to TRBJ1-2, with D unclear. Sequenced material: CD8+ T cells from PBMCs. The clonotype originates from a human donor in good health. The CDR3: CASSLFPLGGNYGYTF. The CDR3 bases are TGCGCCAGCAGTCTCTTTCCGCTGGGCGGCAACTATGGCTACACCTTC.